This passage covers 16 T cell receptor beta chains from one sample sequenced in a study of neoadjuvant anti-PD-1 for oral cavity cancer (dated by TCRdb to 2020 to 2022). Libraries were prepared through the immunoSEQ multiplex PCR assay. TCRdb provides this immuneACCESS table in a form limited to in-frame rearrangements. Some clones are lacking; in checked studies, under half of them reflect an unresolved V gene, and why the rest are absent is not known. This sample comprises some 20,000 clones, roughly three quarters of them detected only once. The top ten clones comprise over 2.5% of the sample. What the time point label conveys for this sample: before neoadjuvant nivolumab. The source was PBMCs, collected before nivolumab (anti-PD-1) treatment. The receptors come from a person aged 35-79 years with oral cavity squamous cell carcinoma.

This clone was picked up one time. V usage is TRBV28 and J usage is TRBJ1-1; perhaps TRBD1 as D (5 bases). The V end was cut by 4 bases, the J end by 4 bases, with 13 bases between. Germline CDR1 is MDHEN and CDR2 is SYDVKM. CDR3 length: 14 residues. CDR3 DNA sequence: TGTGCCAGCAGTTGGGGGGGGTTGGGCACTGAAGCTTTCTTT. It specifies CASSWGGLGTEAFF.

V is TRBV5-4 and J is TRBJ1-1; D ambiguous. The CDR3 contains 15 residues. V lost 0 bases to trimming and J lost 2 bases, with 11 bases between them. Germline CDR1 SGHNT, CDR2 YYREEE (reference sequence). CDR3 in amino acids: CASSLGGLINTEAFF. CDR3 DNA: TGTGCCAGCAGCTTGGGCGGCCTTATCAACACTGAAGCTTTCTTT.

J is TRBJ2-1 and V is TRBV7-3; possibly TRBD2 for D (6 bases). Germline V CDR1 and CDR2: SGHTA, FQGTGA. Trimming took off 5 bases at V and 2 bases at J, with 13 bases between the two ends. The CDR3 has 15 residues. CDR3 protein: CASSATSGAYNEQFF. The CDR3 nucleotides read TGTGCCAGCAGCGCGACTAGTGGCGCCTACAATGAGCAGTTCTTC.

The V gene is TRBV2, the J gene TRBJ2-1; 10 positions agree with TRBD2. J lost 5 bases, V lost 6 bases, and 4 bases had no gene match. In germline, CDR1 is SNHLY, CDR2 FYNNEI. The CDR3 totals 14 residues. This CDR3 reads CASRLAGVNNEQFF. As DNA, the CDR3 is TGTGCCAGCAGGCTAGCGGGAGTAAACAATGAGCAGTTCTTC.

V and J are TRBV19 and TRBJ1-5; D is undetermined. This CDR3 has 15 amino acids. Germline CDR1 LNHDA, CDR2 SQIVND (reference sequence). Trimming took off 1 base at V and 3 bases at J, with 10 bases between the two ends. The CDR3 protein is CASSIVVQYNQPQHF. CDR3 DNA: TGTGCCAGTAGTATAGTCGTACAGTACAATCAGCCCCAGCATTTT.

The chain recombines TRBV25-1 with TRBJ1-1; TRBD1 aligns across 9 bases. Germline assignment: CDR1 MGHDK and CDR2 SYGVNS. The CDR3 is made up of 16 amino acids. Germline trimming cut 2 bases from V and 7 bases from J; bases unmatched to any gene: 11. CDR3 coding DNA: TGTGCCAGCAGTGAAAAGGCTAACAGGGGGCGCGGTGAAGCTTTCTTT. Its protein product is CASSEKANRGRGEAFF.

V usage is TRBV30 and J usage is TRBJ2-6; D gene uncertain. The CDR3 has 13 amino acids. CDR1 is GTSNPN, CDR2 SVGIG, per germline (reference sequence). Trimming stripped 4 bases from V and 1 base from J, with 5 bases between. CDR3 protein: CAWTRSGANVLTF. The CDR3, as DNA: TGTGCCTGGACGAGGTCTGGGGCCAACGTCCTGACTTTC.

The rearrangement joins TRBV4-2 to TRBJ2-3; D is unresolved. The CDR3 has 14 residues. Trimming left V 1 base short and J 6 bases short, with 11 bases between. Germline values: CDR1 LGHNA, CDR2 YNFKEQ. In DNA form, the CDR3 reads TGTGCCAGCAGCCAAGCCCTCATTGGGGATACGCAGTATTTT. It yields the protein CASSQALIGDTQYF.

The rearrangement links TRBV6-6 to TRBJ2-7; possible D gene TRBD2, 5 bases. Trimming left V 7 bases short and J 1 base short, with 14 bases between. The CDR3 is 14 amino acids. Germline V lookup: CDR1 MNHNY, CDR2 SVGAGI (reference sequence). The CDR3 DNA reads TGTGCCAGCACCAAGGAGGCGCCTTCCTACGAGCAGTACTTC. Protein: CASTKEAPSYEQYF.

This chain joins TRBV5-1 and TRBJ2-5; maybe TRBD2 (5 bases). Per germline, CDR1 SGHRS and CDR2 YFSETQ. CDR3 length: 13 residues. V lost 4 bases and J 2 bases, leaving 9 bases between the germline ends. The chain's CDR3 is CASSPGYQETQYF. The CDR3 DNA follows: TGCGCCAGCAGCCCGGGGTATCAAGAGACCCAGTACTTC.

The V and J genes are TRBV27 and TRBJ2-5; 7 bases align to TRBD2. Losses at the gene ends were 5 bases for V and 4 bases for J; bases not matched to a gene: 10. The CDR3 is made up of 15 amino acids. The germline gives CDR1 MNHEY, CDR2 SMNVEV (reference sequence). The CDR3, as DNA: TGTGCCAGCAGTACCCGACTAGCCGTAGGAGAGACCCAGTACTTC. This encodes CASSTRLAVGETQYF.

The chain joins TRBV7-8 to TRBJ2-5; D gene ambiguous. Germline-derived CDR1 and CDR2 are SGHVS and FQNEAQ. This CDR3 is 12 amino acids long. V lost 3 bases, J lost 1 base, and 3 bases lay in between. In DNA form, the CDR3 reads TGTGCCAGCAGCTTCCTCCAAGAGACCCAGTACTTC. It yields the protein CASSFLQETQYF.

This clone was picked up a small number of times. The chain couples TRBV13 to TRBJ1-2, with a weak D call TRBD1 (5 bases). V lost 4 bases, J lost 2 bases, and 11 bases lay in between. The CDR3 spans 14 residues. Germline loops: CDR1 PRHDT, CDR2 FYEKMQ (reference sequence). As DNA, the CDR3 is TGTGCCAGCAGCTCTGGGGGGGAAAACTATGGCTACACCTTC. This codes for CASSSGGENYGYTF.

The J gene is TRBJ2-6, the V gene TRBV14; D remains unclear. Germline assignment: CDR1 SGHDN and CDR2 FVKESK. V was trimmed by 4 bases and J by 0 bases, leaving 7 bases between them. CDR3 length: 15 residues. The DNA for the CDR3 is TGTGCCAGCAGCCCTCTGGACTCTGGGGCCAACGTCCTGACTTTC. Translating it yields CASSPLDSGANVLTF.

J is TRBJ2-7 and V is TRBV28, with D perhaps matching TRBD1 (6 bases). Germline V gene sequence: CDR1 MDHEN, CDR2 SYDVKM. V lost 8 bases, J lost 3 bases, and 17 bases lay in between. The CDR3 contains 14 residues. The CDR3: CASQNPNRVYEQYF. CDR3 sequence (DNA): TGTGCCAGCCAAAACCCGAACAGGGTCTACGAGCAGTACTTC.

The chain combines TRBV27 with TRBJ2-7; 8 bases align to TRBD2. The length of the CDR3 is 18 residues. From germline, CDR1 is MNHEY and CDR2 SMNVEV (reference sequence). The V and J ends lost 3 bases and 2 bases, in that order; junction bases with no gene match: 15. DNA of the CDR3: TGTGCCAGCAGTTTTACCGTGACCGGGACTAGAAAGGCCTACGAGCAGTACTTC. As protein: CASSFTVTGTRKAYEQYF.